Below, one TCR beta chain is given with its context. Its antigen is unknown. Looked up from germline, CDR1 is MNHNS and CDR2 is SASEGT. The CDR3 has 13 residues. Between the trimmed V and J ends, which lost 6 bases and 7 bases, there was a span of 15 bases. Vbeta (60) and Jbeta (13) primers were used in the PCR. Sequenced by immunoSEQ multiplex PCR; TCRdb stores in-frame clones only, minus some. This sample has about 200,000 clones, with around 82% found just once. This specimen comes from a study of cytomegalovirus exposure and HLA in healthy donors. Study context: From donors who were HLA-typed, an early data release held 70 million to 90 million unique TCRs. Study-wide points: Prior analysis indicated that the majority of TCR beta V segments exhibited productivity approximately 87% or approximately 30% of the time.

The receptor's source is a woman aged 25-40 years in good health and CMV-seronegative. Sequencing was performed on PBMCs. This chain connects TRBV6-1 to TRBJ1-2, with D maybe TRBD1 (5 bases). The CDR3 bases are TGTGCCAGCAGGCTTCAGGGTACAGGTGGCTACACCTTC. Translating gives CASRLQGTGGYTF.